A selection of T cell receptor beta chains follows, all from one sample in a study of cytomegalovirus exposure and HLA in healthy donors. Measured with immunoSEQ multiplex PCR; TCRdb has only the in-frame clones, and not every one. The repertoire holds tens of thousands of clones, with approximately 63% as singletons. The source material was PBMCs. The receptors derive from a woman in her sixties or seventies in good health and CMV-seropositive. Both conserved end residues are part of each CDR3. D genes are given only for firm matches. Rows give clone size only sometimes, using once, few, many, or a class for an expanded clone.

len	v_gene	d_gene	abundance	j_gene	CDR3nt	CDR3aa
16	TRBV30	NA	NA	TRBJ2-7	TGTGCCTGGAGTGTACGTGCACAGTGGATTTCCTACGAGCAGTACTTC	CAWSVRAQWISYEQYF
15	TRBV7-3	TRBD2	few	TRBJ2-3	TGTGCCAGCAGCTCACTAGCGGGGGGAACCGATACGCAGTATTTT	CASSSLAGGTDTQYF
15	TRBV6-1	NA	NA	TRBJ1-2	TGTGCCAGCAGTGAGGGGCCTTCAAAGGGCTATGGCTACACCTTC	CASSEGPSKGYGYTF
13	TRBV29-1	TRBD1	once	TRBJ1-1	TGCAGCGGGGCAGGGGGGTCGGGCACTGAAGCTTTCTTT	CSGAGGSGTEAFF
11	TRBV2	NA	once	TRBJ1-6	TGTGCCAGCAGTTCAGATTCACCCCTCCACTTT	CASSSDSPLHF
15	TRBV19	NA	once	TRBJ1-3	TGTGCCAGTAGTATTCCGCTAACCACCGGAAACACCATATATTTT	CASSIPLTTGNTIYF
14	TRBV10-2	TRBD1	few	TRBJ1-2	TGCGCCAGCAGTGGGAGCAGGGGGCGAAATGGCTACACCTTC	CASSGSRGRNGYTF
15	TRBV18	TRBD2	few	TRBJ2-7	TGTGCCAGCTCACCGGGGACTAGCGGGGTCTACGAGCAGTACTTC	CASSPGTSGVYEQYF
14	TRBV6-1	NA	NA	TRBJ1-2	TGTGCCAGCACCGTACAGAGGGCGGGCTATGGCTACACCTTC	CASTVQRAGYGYTF
18	TRBV5-1	TRBD1	NA	TRBJ2-3	TGCGCCAGCAGCCCACAAACCCCCAGGGGGAACAGGGCAGATACGCAGTATTTT	CASSPQTPRGNRADTQYF
12	TRBV14	NA	NA	TRBJ2-3	TGTGCCAGCAACAAACCACCAGATACGCAGTATTTT	CASNKPPDTQYF
15	TRBV7-2	TRBD1	once	TRBJ1-2	TGTGCCAGCAGCGAGGGACAGGGGCCCTTGTACGGCTACACCTTC	CASSEGQGPLYGYTF
13	TRBV7-2	NA	NA	TRBJ2-1	TGTGCCAGCAGTTTAGGGGAGTACAATGAGCAGTTCTTC	CASSLGEYNEQFF
15	TRBV10-3	TRBD1	NA	TRBJ2-2	TGTGCCATCAGTGGTAGGACAGGGAACACCGGGGAGCTGTTTTTT	CAISGRTGNTGELFF
20	TRBV14	NA	NA	TRBJ1-1	TGTGCCAGCAGCCAAGATCTTATTAAACTAGCCCTATCGGAAGACACTGAAGCTTTCTTT	CASSQDLIKLALSEDTEAFF
16	TRBV7-9	NA	NA	TRBJ2-2	TGTGCCAGCAGCCCCGCCCGGGACTTACTTACCGGGGAGCTGTTTTTT	CASSPARDLLTGELFF
17	TRBV7-9	TRBD2	NA	TRBJ2-1	TGTTCCAGCAGCTACCCAAGTAGCGGGGGGCTCTACAATGAGCAGTTCTTC	CSSSYPSSGGLYNEQFF
16	TRBV5-4	NA	few	TRBJ1-3	TGTGCCAGCAGCGGAACCGGGACACCTTCTGGAAACACCATATATTTT	CASSGTGTPSGNTIYF
15	TRBV6-5	TRBD2	NA	TRBJ2-7	TGTGCCAGCAGTTATAGCGGGGGAGCTCCCTACGAGCAGTACTTC	CASSYSGGAPYEQYF
14	TRBV7-2	TRBD1	few	TRBJ1-1	TGTGCCAGCAGCCCCAACACAGGGGGCGTTTCTCCTTTCTTT	CASSPNTGGVSPFF
13	TRBV2	NA	once	TRBJ2-5	TGTGCCAGCAGTGACTACTCACAAGAGACCCAGTACTTC	CASSDYSQETQYF
17	TRBV4-1	TRBD1	NA	TRBJ1-2	TGCGCCAGCAGCCAAGATACGAATAGGGACAGGGTTTCTGGCTACACCTTC	CASSQDTNRDRVSGYTF
15	TRBV7-9	NA	NA	TRBJ2-7	TGTTCCAGCATCTACGGGGGTCAAAATTCCTACGAGCAGTACTTC	CSSIYGGQNSYEQYF
13	TRBV7-8	NA	NA	TRBJ2-7	TGTGCCAGCAAGCAGGGGCCGGCCTACGAGCAGTACTTC	CASKQGPAYEQYF
15	TRBV6-5	TRBD1	NA	TRBJ1-1	TGTGCCAGCAGTTACAAGTGGACAGGGTTCACTGAAGCTTTCTTT	CASSYKWTGFTEAFF
15	TRBV7-6	TRBD2	NA	TRBJ2-7	TGTGCCAGCAGCTTAAATGAGGGACTACCTATCGAGCAGTACTTC	CASSLNEGLPIEQYF
15	TRBV6-5	TRBD1	NA	TRBJ2-7	TGTGCCAGCAGTTCTGCCGGGACAGGGTACTACGAGCAGTACTTC	CASSSAGTGYYEQYF
16	TRBV10-3	TRBD1	NA	TRBJ1-4	TGTGCCATCAGTGGTGACAGGGGGTCCACTAATGAAAAACTGTTTTTT	CAISGDRGSTNEKLFF
15	TRBV5-1	NA	NA	TRBJ1-4	TGCGCCAGCAGCGTTAGGACAGCAACTAATGAAAAACTGTTTTTT	CASSVRTATNEKLFF
16	TRBV5-1	TRBD1	few	TRBJ1-1	TGCGCCAGCAGCTTGGCCTCAGGGGGCCCGAACACTGAAGCTTTCTTT	CASSLASGGPNTEAFF
16	TRBV4-1	TRBD1	NA	TRBJ1-6	TGCGCCAGCAGCCAAGAAGGACAGGGAGCTAATTCACCCCTCCACTTT	CASSQEGQGANSPLHF